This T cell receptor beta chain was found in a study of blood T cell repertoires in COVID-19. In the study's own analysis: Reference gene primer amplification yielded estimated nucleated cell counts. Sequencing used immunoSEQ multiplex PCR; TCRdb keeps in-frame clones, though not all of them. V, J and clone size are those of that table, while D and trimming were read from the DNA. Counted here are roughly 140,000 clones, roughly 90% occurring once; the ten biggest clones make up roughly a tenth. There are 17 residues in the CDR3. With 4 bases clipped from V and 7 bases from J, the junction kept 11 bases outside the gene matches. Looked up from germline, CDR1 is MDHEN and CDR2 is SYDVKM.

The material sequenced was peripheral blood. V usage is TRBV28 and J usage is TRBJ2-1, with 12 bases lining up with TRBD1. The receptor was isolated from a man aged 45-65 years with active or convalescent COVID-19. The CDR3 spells CASSSTPGQGAGNEQFF. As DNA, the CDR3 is TGTGCCAGCAGTTCAACCCCGGGACAGGGGGCTGGGAATGAGCAGTTCTTC.